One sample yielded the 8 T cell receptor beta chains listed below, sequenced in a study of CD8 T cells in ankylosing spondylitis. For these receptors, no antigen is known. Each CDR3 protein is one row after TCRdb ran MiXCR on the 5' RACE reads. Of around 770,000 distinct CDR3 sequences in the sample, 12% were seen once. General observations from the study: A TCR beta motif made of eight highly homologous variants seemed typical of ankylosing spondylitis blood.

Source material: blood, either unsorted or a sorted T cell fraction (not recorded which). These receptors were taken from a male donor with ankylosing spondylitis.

CDR3 loop: CSARLYRGQEQYF. The CDR3 nucleotides are TGCAGTGCTAGACTCTACAGGGGGCAAGAGCAGTACTTC. The chain joins TRBV20-1 to TRBJ2-7; TRBD1 matches 9 bases. With V trimmed by 2 bases and J by 7 bases, 6 bases remained unmatched. The CDR3 contains 13 residues. CDR1 is DFQATT and CDR2 is SNEGSKA in the germline V gene (reference sequence).

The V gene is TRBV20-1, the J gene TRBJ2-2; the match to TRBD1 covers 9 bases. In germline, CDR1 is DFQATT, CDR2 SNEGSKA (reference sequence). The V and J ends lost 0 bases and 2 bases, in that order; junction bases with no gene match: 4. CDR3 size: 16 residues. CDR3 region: CSARDRDRANTGELFF. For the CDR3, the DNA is TGCAGTGCTAGAGACCGGGACAGGGCCAACACCGGGGAGCTGTTTTTT.

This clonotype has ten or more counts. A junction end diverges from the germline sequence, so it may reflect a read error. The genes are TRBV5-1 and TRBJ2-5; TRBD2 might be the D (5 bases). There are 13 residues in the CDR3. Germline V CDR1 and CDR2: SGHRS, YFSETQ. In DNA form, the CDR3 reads TGTGCCAGCAGCTTAGGCGGGCAAGAGACCCAGTACTTC. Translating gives CASSLGGQETQYF.

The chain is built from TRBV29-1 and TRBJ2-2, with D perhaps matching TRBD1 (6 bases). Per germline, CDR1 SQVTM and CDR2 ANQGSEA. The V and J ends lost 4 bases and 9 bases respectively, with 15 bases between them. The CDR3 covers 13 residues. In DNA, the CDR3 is TGCAGCGTTGCTCTCCAGGGGAGTTGGGAGCTGTTTTTT. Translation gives CSVALQGSWELFF.

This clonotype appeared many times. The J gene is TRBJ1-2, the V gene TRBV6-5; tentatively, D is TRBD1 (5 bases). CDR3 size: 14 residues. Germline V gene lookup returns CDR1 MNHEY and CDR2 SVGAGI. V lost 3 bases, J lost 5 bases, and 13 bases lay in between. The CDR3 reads CASSYGRGMYGYTF. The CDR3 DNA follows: TGTGCCAGCAGTTATGGGCGGGGGATGTATGGCTACACCTTC.

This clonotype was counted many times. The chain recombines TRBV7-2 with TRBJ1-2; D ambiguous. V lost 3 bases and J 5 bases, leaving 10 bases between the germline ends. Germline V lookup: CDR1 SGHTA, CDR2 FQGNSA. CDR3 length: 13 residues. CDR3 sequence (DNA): TGTGCCAGCAGCTTCACCCACCCTTATGGCTACACCTTC. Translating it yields CASSFTHPYGYTF.

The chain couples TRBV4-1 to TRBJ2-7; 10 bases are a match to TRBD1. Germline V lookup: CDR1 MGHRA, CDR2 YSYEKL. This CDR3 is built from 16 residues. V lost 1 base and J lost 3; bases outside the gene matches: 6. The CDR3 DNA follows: TGCGCCAGCAGCCAAGTGACAGGGGGCCTCCGCTACGAGCAGTACTTC. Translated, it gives CASSQVTGGLRYEQYF.

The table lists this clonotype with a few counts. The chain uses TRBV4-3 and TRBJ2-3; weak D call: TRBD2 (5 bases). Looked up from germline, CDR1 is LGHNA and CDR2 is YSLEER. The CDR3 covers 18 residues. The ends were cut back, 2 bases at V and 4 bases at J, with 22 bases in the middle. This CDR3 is CASSQSPPTGIGPDTQYF. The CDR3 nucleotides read TGCGCCAGCAGCCAAAGTCCCCCTACCGGGATAGGTCCAGATACGCAGTATTTT.